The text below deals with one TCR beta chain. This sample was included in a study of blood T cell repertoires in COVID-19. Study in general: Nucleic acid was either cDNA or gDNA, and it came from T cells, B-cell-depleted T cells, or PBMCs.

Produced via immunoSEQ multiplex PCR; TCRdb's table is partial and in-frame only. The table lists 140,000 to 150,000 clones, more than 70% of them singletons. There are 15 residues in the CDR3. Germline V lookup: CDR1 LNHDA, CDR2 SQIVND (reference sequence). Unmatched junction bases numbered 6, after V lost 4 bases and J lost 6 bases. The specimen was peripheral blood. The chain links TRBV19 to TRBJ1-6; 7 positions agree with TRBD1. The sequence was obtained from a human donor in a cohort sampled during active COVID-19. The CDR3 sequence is CASSTPTGRNSPLHF. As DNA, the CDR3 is TGTGCCAGTAGTACTCCGACAGGGCGTAATTCACCCCTCCACTTT. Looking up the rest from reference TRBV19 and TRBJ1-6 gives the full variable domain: DGGITQSPKYLFRKEGQNVTLSCEQNLNHDAMYWYRQDPGQGLRLIYYSQIVNDFQKGDIAEGYSVSREKKESFPLTVTSAQKNPTAFYLCASSTPTGRNSPLHFGNGTRLTVT.